A selection of T cell receptor beta chains follows, all from one sample in a study of T cells in Graves' hyperthyroidism and ophthalmopathy. TCRdb reanalysed the multiplex PCR reads using MiXCR and keeps one entry per CDR3 protein. The sample includes 600,000 or so distinct CDR3 sequences, over 12% of them seen just once. Specimen: blood. All receptors derive from a woman under 30 with Graves' ophthalmopathy. Both conserved end residues are part of each CDR3. The D gene is left open where the match is weak. Size is stated for part of the rows, as once, few or many counts, or as a class when the clone is expanded.

>TRBV19|few|TRBJ1-5|.
TGTGCCAGTAGTATAGAGTCTTACAGCAATCAGCCCCAGCATTTT
CASSIESYSNQPQHF
>TRBV24-1|many|TRBJ2-5|.
TGTGCCACCAGTGATTCGGGGAGGACCCAGTACTTC
CATSDSGRTQYF
>TRBV4-2|.|TRBJ2-1|TRBD1
TGTGCCAGCAGCCAAGTCCGGGACAGAGAGCAGTTCTTC
CASSQVRDREQFF
>TRBV6-1|few|TRBJ1-1|TRBD1
TGTGCCAGCGAGAGCGGACAGGGGGCTACGAACACTGAAGCTTTCTTT
CASESGQGATNTEAFF
>TRBV5-6|.|TRBJ2-2|.
TGTGCCAGCAGCTTGGCCGGGGGAGTTTGGTCCGGGGAGCTGTTTTTT
CASSLAGGVWSGELFF
>TRBV20-1|many|TRBJ2-5|.
TGCAGTGCTATACAGGGAGGCCAAGAGACCCAGTACTTC
CSAIQGGQETQYF
>TRBV4-3|.|TRBJ1-1|.
TGCGCCAGCAGCCAAGGCCTAACCGTCGGGACTGAGAACACTGAAGCTTTCTTT
CASSQGLTVGTENTEAFF
>TRBV14|many|TRBJ1-1|.
TGTGCCAGCAGCATCCGACGCGTCACTGAAGCTTTCTTT
CASSIRRVTEAFF
>TRBV2|many|TRBJ2-3|.
TGTGCCAGCAGGGATTTCCAGGGTAGCACAGATACGCAGTATTTT
CASRDFQGSTDTQYF
>TRBV3-1|many|TRBJ2-3|TRBD2
TGTGCCAGCAGCCATAAAGCGGGAGGCGGAGAAGATACGCAGTATTTT
CASSHKAGGGEDTQYF
>TRBV7-8|many|TRBJ1-4|.
TGTGCCAGCAGCTTAGTTGGGGGAACGGCTAATGAAAAACTGTTTTTT
CASSLVGGTANEKLFF
>TRBV7-9|many|TRBJ2-5|TRBD2
TGTGCCAGCAGCTTAGCTAGGCTAGCGGGAGGAAGTTTACGATTGGAGACCCAGTACTTC
CASSLARLAGGSLRLETQYF
>TRBV11-3|many|TRBJ2-3|TRBD2
TGTGCCAGCAGCTTAGACGGACTAGCTACAGATACGCAGTATTTT
CASSLDGLATDTQYF
>TRBV7-2|many|TRBJ2-1|.
TGTGCCAGCAGCTTAGTAGCGCTAGGCTCCTACAATGAGCAGTTCTTC
CASSLVALGSYNEQFF
>TRBV3-1|many|TRBJ1-6|.
TGTGCCAGCAGAGTTACGGGGGATTCACCCCTCCACTTT
CASRVTGDSPLHF
>TRBV14|.|TRBJ2-2|.
TGTGCCAGCAGCCAAGAATGGTACTACACGAACACCGGGGAGCTGTTTTTT
CASSQEWYYTNTGELFF
>TRBV19|few|TRBJ2-5|TRBD1
TGTGCCAGTAGTCCCGGAAGGGCCAGGGGGCAGGAGACCCAGTACTTC
CASSPGRARGQETQYF
>TRBV5-1|many|TRBJ2-1|TRBD2
TGCGCCAGCAGCTTGTCGGCTAGCGGCCTCTACAATGAGCAGTTCTTC
CASSLSASGLYNEQFF
>TRBV24-1|many|TRBJ1-4|TRBD1
TGTGCCACCAGTGCCTCGGACAGGGGGCGTGAAAAACTGTTTTTT
CATSASDRGREKLFF
>TRBV19|many|TRBJ1-5|TRBD1
TGTGCCAGTAGTATCGCCGGGACAGGGAGCAATCAGCCCCAGCATTTT
CASSIAGTGSNQPQHF
>TRBV7-2|many|TRBJ2-2|TRBD2
TGTGCCAGCAGCTTGGGACTAGCGGCGAACACCGGGGAGCTGTTTTTT
CASSLGLAANTGELFF
>TRBV29-1|many|TRBJ2-7|.
TGCAGCGTTGAGGGTCCAGCTGGCTACGAGCAGTACTTC
CSVEGPAGYEQYF
>TRBV5-6|many|TRBJ1-2|TRBD1
TGTGCCAGCAGGACAGGGGGGACTAACTATGGCTACACCTTC
CASRTGGTNYGYTF
>TRBV28|many|TRBJ2-1|TRBD2
TGTGCCAGCAGTTCATTCAGCGGGAGCTCCTACAATGAGCAGTTCTTC
CASSSFSGSSYNEQFF
>TRBV7-3|few|TRBJ2-4|.
TGTGCCAGCAGCTTAACGGCGGGCGAAGGTTACATTCAGTACTTC
CASSLTAGEGYIQYF
>TRBV2|many|TRBJ2-1|.
TGTGCCAACCTAAAGGGCAGCCTCCCGGAGAATGAGCAGTTCTTC
CANLKGSLPENEQFF
>TRBV2|many|TRBJ2-2|.
TGTGCCAGCATGGGGGCCGGGGAGCTGTTTTTT
CASMGAGELFF
>TRBV19|few|TRBJ1-5|TRBD1
TGTGCCAGTAAGCCGGGACAGGGCAATCAGCCCCAGCATTTT
CASKPGQGNQPQHF
>TRBV25-1|.|TRBJ2-3|.
TGTGCCAGCAGTGAATTGACAATTAATGGGAGCACAGATACGCAGTATTTT
CASSELTINGSTDTQYF
>TRBV20-1|.|TRBJ1-1|.
TGCAGCACAGGGAAGTTAAGTAGTTACACTGAAGCTTTCTTT
CSTGKLSSYTEAFF
>TRBV6-1|.|TRBJ2-7|TRBD1
TGTGCCAGCAGACCTACAGGGGTTCCCTACGAGCAGTACTTC
CASRPTGVPYEQYF
>TRBV24-1|many|TRBJ1-2|.
TGTGCCACCAGTGATTTGAGGTTTGATGGCTACACCTTC
CATSDLRFDGYTF
>TRBV5-6|.|TRBJ2-1|.
TGTGCCAGCAGCTTGGACCCTACCTATTACAATGGGCAGTTCTTC
CASSLDPTYYNGQFF
>TRBV30|many|TRBJ2-3|.
TGTGCCTGGAGTAGGCAGGCGTCCACAGATACGCAGTATTTT
CAWSRQASTDTQYF
>TRBV20-1|many|TRBJ2-2|TRBD1
TGCAGTGTTACGACAGGGCGGACCGGGGAGCTGTTTTTT
CSVTTGRTGELFF
>TRBV7-9|many|TRBJ2-1|.
TGTGCCAGCAGCTTAAGGGCAGGGACTCACAATGAGCAGTTCTTC
CASSLRAGTHNEQFF
>TRBV19|few|TRBJ1-2|.
TGTGCCAGTAGTATAGATCCGTCCGGAGGTGATGGCTACACCTTC
CASSIDPSGGDGYTF
>TRBV29-1|.|TRBJ2-1|TRBD2
TGCAGCGCTACCTTGGGCAGCGGGAGGTACAATGAGCAGTTCTTC
CSATLGSGRYNEQFF
>TRBV7-2|many|TRBJ2-5|.
TGTGCCAGCAGCTTTATCGGTGGGGGGACGGAGACCCAGTACTTC
CASSFIGGGTETQYF
>TRBV5-1|many|TRBJ2-1|.
TGCGCCAGCAGCTTTGACCCGGCATTTTACTACAATGAGCAGTTCTTC
CASSFDPAFYYNEQFF